This TCR beta chain was identified in a study of blood T cell repertoires in COVID-19. Study details: PBMCs, B-cell-depleted T cells, or T cells provided the cDNA or gDNA that made up the material.

Participants' reported clinical history set cohort assignment. Recovered status in Cohort 3 required two negative PCRs, clearance, or symptom resolution. Method: immunoSEQ multiplex PCR; TCRdb's copy keeps in-frame clones and lacks some. This sample has about 300,000 clones, with approximately 89% found just once. Germline lookup yields CDR1 SGHVS and CDR2 FQNEAQ. This CDR3 contains 14 residues. V lost 1 base to trimming and J lost 3 bases; unmatched junction nucleotides: 3. This sequence was found in a woman aged 18 to 35 who had recovered from COVID-19. Sequencing was performed on PBMCs or T cells enriched from blood (not recorded which). The chain links TRBV7-8 to TRBJ2-7, with 7 bases identical to TRBD1. CDR3 region: CASSLVRDSYEQYF. Written as DNA, the CDR3 is TGTGCCAGCAGCTTAGTAAGGGACAGCTACGAGCAGTACTTC.